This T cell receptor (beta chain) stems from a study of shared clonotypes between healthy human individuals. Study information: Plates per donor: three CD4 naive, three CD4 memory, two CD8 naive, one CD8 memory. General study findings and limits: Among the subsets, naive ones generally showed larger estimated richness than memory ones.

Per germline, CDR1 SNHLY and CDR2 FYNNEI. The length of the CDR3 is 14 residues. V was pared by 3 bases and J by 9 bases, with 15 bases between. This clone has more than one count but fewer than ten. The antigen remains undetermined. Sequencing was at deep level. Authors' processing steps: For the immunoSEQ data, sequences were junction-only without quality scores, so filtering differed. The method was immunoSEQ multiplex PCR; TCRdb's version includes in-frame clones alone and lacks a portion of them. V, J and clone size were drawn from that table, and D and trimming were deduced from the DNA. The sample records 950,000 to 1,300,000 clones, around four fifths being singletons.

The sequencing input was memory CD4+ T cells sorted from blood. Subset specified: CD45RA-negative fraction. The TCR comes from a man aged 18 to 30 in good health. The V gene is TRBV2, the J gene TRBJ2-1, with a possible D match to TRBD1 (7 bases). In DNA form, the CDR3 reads TGTGCCAGCAGTGATGCGCGGGACAGCCGTGAGCAGTTCTTC. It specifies CASSDARDSREQFF. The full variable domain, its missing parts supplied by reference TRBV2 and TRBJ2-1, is EPEVTQTPSHQVTQMGQEVILRCVPISNHLYFYWYRQILGQKVEFLVSFYNNEISEKSEIFDDQFSVERPDGSNFTLKIRSTKLEDSAMYFCASSDARDSREQFFGPGTRLTVL.